This T cell receptor (beta chain) was retrieved from a study of radiation and T cells in renal cell carcinoma (dated by TCRdb to 2019 to 2021). Concerning the study at large: TCR beta sequencing covered 50 to 55 samples in total, comprising some 26 tumors and about 27 peripheral blood samples. The last blood draw happened 4 weeks after radiation, timed to coincide with nephrectomy. A total of over 4 million unique CDR3 nucleotide sequences, encoding around 2.7 million unique CDR3 amino acid sequences, were found across all 50 or so samples.

The immunoSEQ kit was used, according to the manufacturer's recommendations, to generate TCR beta libraries from genomic DNA. To prepare the libraries, a first multiplex PCR with proprietary primers was run, followed by a second PCR that added unique barcodes, and a bead cleanup was done after each round. Each sample batch included a kit-provided positive control reaction and a negative control reaction. The final libraries underwent checking on an Agilent 4200 TapeStation D1000 ScreenTape, volumetric pooling, and quantification by qPCR. Sequencing was performed on an Illumina NextSeq500 using a MidOutput 150-cycle cartridge, with 156 Read1 cycles, 15 Index1 cycles, and the kit custom primers. The pooled library was loaded at 0.95 to 1 pM, with an approximately 21% PhiX control spiked in. The study's own analysis went as follows. Vendor-processed data were analyzed in R, with a clonotype defined as all T cells sharing the same CDR3 nucleotide sequence. In the clone abundance analyses, frequencies were normalized to the 10,000 most abundant clones in each sample. Public T cell clones, averaging fewer than five per sample, were removed before analysis. Tumor-enriched clonotypes and baseline blood-enriched clonotypes were defined as those with an abundance difference of at least 32-fold between compartments. Clonotypes expanded or contracted between blood time points were identified with a beta-binomial differential abundance model. The Baroni-Urbani and Buser coefficient was used to measure tumor-blood repertoire similarity, and groups were compared with two-tailed Wilcoxon tests in R. TCRdb's version of the immuneACCESS table is confined to in-frame rearrangements and falls short of the full clone set. An unresolved V gene accounts for under half of the shortfall where checked; the remainder is of unknown origin. That table furnishes V, J and clone size, whereas the DNA furnished D and trimming. Counted in this sample were some 150,000 clones; 80% to 90% of them appeared once. The ten largest clonotypes hold over 15% of the sample.

This clone was detected ten times or more. No antigen is known for it. No clone much larger than this one lies a single base away; base qualities are absent. V and J are truncated by 4 bases and 7 bases respectively, leaving an intervening sequence of 19 bases. In the germline V gene (reference sequence), CDR1 corresponds to LNHDA and CDR2 to SQIVND. The CDR3 numbers 15 residues from cysteine through phenylalanine. The entry retains the CDR3 DNA only, 45 bases that are in frame from base 1. The label giving this sample's time point can be read as: blood 4 weeks post-SBRT, at nephrectomy. What this sample's treatment or condition label stands for: 15 Gy SBRT to primary tumor, nephrectomy 4 weeks later. Samples were obtained from a clinical trial, in which 15 Gy stereotactic body radiation therapy was delivered to primary renal cell carcinomas and nephrectomy was performed 4 weeks later. To follow tumor-enriched clonotypes, peripheral blood was collected serially from radiation-treated patients at baseline and again at 2 weeks and 4 weeks after SBRT. Every patient's renal cell carcinoma showed clear cell pathology. The QIAamp DNA Blood Mini Kit (Qiagen) was used to prepare genomic DNA for TCR sequencing. Samples were included in the analyses only if all quality control checks were passed.

Summary of the overall study and its limitations: Because the trial had a single-armed design, the trial could not examine how radiation dose or scheduling affected the TCR repertoire. Because no pretreatment tumor biopsies were available, whether clonotypes were present in the tumor at baseline could not be determined. Changes in the blood repertoire were not tracked past 4 weeks after treatment. In blood, the top tumor clonotypes increased between baseline and 2 weeks post-radiation and then shrank by 4 weeks, which suggests that tumor-resident clones expanded only transiently.

The TCR was taken from a woman in her forties or fifties with renal cell carcinoma. Material: blood, obtained from a patient whose treatment included radiotherapy and nephrectomy. Recombination joined TRBV19 with TRBJ1-2, with a tentative D gene TRBD1 over 6 matching bases. The CDR3 is CASSTNWGQGRGYTF. The base sequence is TGTGCCAGTAGTACCAATTGGGGGCAGGGCCGTGGCTACACCTTC.